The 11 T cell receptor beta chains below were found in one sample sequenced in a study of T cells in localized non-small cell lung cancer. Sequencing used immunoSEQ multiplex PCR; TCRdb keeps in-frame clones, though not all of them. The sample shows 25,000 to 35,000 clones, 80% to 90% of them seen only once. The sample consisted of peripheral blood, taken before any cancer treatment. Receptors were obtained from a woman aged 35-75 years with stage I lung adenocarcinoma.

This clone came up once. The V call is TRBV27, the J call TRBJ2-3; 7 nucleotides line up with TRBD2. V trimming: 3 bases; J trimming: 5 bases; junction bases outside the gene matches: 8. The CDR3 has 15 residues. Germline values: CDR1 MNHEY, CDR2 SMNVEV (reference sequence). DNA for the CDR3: TGTGCCAGCAGTTTTTACGCCGCGGGGGAAGATACGCAGTATTTT. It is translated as CASSFYAAGEDTQYF.

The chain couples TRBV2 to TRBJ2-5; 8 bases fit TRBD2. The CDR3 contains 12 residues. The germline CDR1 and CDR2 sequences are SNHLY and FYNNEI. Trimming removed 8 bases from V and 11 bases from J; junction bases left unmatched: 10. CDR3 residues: CASVVAGTLQYF. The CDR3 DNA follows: TGTGCCAGCGTGGTAGCGGGGACACTGCAGTACTTC. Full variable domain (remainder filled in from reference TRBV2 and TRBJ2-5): EPEVTQTPSHQVTQMGQEVILRCVPISNHLYFYWYRQILGQKVEFLVSFYNNEISEKSEIFDDQFSVERPDGSNFTLKIRSTKLEDSAMYFCASVVAGTLQYFGPGTRLLVL.

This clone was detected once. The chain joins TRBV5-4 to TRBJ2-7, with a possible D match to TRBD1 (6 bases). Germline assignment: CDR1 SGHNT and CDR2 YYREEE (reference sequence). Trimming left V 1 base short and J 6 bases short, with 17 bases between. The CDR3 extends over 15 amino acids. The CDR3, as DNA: TGTGCCAGCAGCTTGCCCGGGCAGGGGCGGTCCGAGCAGTACTTC. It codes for CASSLPGQGRSEQYF. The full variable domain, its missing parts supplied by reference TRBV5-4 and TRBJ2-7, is ETGVTQSPTHLIKTRGQQVTLRCSSQSGHNTVSWYQQALGQGPQFIFQYYREEENGRGNFPPRFSGLQFPNYSSELNVNALELDDSALYLCASSLPGQGRSEQYFGPGTRLTVT.

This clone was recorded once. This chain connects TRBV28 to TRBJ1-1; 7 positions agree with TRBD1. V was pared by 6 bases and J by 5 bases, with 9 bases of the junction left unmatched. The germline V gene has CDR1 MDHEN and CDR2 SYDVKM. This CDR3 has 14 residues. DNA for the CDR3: TGTGCCAGCAGCGTAAGACAGGGTGGGACTGAAGCTTTCTTT. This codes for CASSVRQGGTEAFF.

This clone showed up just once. As DNA, the CDR3 is TGTGCCAGCAGCCCGGGGGGTGGAGCCACAGATACGCAGTATTTT. Translated: CASSPGGGATDTQYF. The V call is TRBV7-3, the J call TRBJ2-3, with 7 positions matching TRBD2. Germline CDR1 SGHTA, CDR2 FQGTGA. This CDR3 is built from 15 residues. J was trimmed by 2 bases and V by 5 bases; bases with no gene match: 7.

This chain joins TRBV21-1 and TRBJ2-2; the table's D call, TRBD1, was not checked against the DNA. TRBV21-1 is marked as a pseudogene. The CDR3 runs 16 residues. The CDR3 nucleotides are TGTGCCAGCAGCTTCCTAGGACAGGGGGGTACCGGGGAGCTGTTTTTT. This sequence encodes CASSFLGQGGTGELFF.

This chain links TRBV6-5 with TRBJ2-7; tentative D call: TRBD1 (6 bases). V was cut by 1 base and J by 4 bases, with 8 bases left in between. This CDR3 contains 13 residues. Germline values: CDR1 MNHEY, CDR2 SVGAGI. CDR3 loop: CASSYLQGYEQYF. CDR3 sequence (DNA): TGTGCCAGCAGTTACTTACAGGGTTACGAGCAGTACTTC.

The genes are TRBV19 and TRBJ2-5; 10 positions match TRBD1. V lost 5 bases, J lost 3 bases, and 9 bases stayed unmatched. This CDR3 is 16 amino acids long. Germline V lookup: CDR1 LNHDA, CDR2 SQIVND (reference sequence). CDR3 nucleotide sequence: TGTGCCAGTAGTCCTGTCGACAGGGGGCTCGAAGAGACCCAGTACTTC. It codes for CASSPVDRGLEETQYF.

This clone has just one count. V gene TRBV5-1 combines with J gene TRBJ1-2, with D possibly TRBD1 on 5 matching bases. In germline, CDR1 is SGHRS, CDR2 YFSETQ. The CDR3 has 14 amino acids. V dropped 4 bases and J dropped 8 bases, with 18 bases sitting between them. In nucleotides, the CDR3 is TGCGCCAGCAGCCCCGGGGACTTTCTAGAGGGCTACACCTTC. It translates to CASSPGDFLEGYTF.

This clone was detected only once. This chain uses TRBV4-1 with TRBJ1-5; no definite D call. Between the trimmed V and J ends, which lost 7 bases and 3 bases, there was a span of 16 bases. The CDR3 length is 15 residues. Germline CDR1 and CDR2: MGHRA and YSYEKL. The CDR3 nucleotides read TGCGCCAGCACCCGTGACCATCAGGCCAATCAGCCCCAGCATTTT. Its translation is CASTRDHQANQPQHF.

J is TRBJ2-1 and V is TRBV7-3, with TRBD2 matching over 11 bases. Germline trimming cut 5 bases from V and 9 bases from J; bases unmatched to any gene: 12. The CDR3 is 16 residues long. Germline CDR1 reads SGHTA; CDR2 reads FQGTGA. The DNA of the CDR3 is TGTGCCAGCAGCGACCTTAGCGGGGGGGCCAGAGGTGAGCAGTTCTTC. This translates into CASSDLSGGARGEQFF.